The T cell receptor (beta chain) described here comes from a study of technical replicates of blood from several donors (dated by TCRdb to 2016 to 2017). V is cut by 3 bases and J by 8 bases, and the space between the germline ends is 12 bases. From a lookup of the germline V gene (reference sequence), CDR1 and CDR2 are SGHKS and YYEKEE. Inclusive of the bounding cysteine and phenylalanine, the CDR3 is 13 residues long. CDR3 DNA only is kept here, 39 bases in frame from base 1. The library came from the immunoSEQ multiplex PCR assay. TCRdb holds this immuneACCESS table with in-frame rearrangements only. Some clones are missing; in checked studies, unresolved V genes explain under half, and the rest has no known cause. The sample yields about 14,000 clones; approximately 78% were counted once. Of the sample, about 12% is held by the ten largest clones. Notes on this clone: This clone's antigen is unknown. Base qualities were left out, and no much larger clone turns up one base away.

The sequencing sample was made of PBMCs. The receptor chain draws on TRBV5-5 and TRBJ2-1; D gene: possibly TRBD2, on 6 matching bases. The TCR originated in a human donor in good health. The CDR3: CASSSYSGDEQFF. The DNA reads TGTGCCAGCAGCTCCTACTCGGGGGATGAGCAGTTCTTC.